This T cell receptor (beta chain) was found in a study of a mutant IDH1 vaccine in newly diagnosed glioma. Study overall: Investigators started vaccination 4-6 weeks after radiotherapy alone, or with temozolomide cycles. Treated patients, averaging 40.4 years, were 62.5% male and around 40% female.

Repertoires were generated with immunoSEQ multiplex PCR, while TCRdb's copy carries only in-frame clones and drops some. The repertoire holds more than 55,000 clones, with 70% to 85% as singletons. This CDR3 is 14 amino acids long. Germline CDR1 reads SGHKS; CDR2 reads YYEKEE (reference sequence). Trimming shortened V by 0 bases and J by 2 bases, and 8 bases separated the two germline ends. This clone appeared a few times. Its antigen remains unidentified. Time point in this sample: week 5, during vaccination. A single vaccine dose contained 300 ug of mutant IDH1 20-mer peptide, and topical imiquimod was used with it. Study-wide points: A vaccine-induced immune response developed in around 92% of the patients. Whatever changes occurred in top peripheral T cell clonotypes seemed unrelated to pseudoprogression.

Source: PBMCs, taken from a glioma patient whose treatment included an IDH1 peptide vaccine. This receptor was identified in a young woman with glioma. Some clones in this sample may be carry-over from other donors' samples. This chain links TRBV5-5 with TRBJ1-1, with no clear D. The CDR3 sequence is CASSLVGLNTEAFF. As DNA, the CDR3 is TGTGCCAGCAGCTTGGTAGGACTTAACACTGAAGCTTTCTTT.